The rows below give T cell receptor beta chains drawn from one sample of a study of a mutant IDH1 vaccine in newly diagnosed glioma. Profiled with immunoSEQ multiplex PCR; TCRdb holds only in-frame clones, not every one. Among tens of thousands of clones listed, approximately 80% were seen once. Their antigens are not known. The sequences come from PBMCs, collected from a glioma patient whose treatment included an IDH1 peptide vaccine. Receptors were obtained from a young man with glioma. Some clones in this sample may be carry-over from other donors' samples. The CDR3 runs from the conserved cysteine through the conserved F or W. A row's size may be missing; if present it is once, few, many or a size class.

v_call clone_size cdr3_aa
TRBV2 once CASSPPGGQPNEKLFF
TRBV30 . CAWSGQNSDTQYF
TRBV6-5 . CASSYEWKNTEAFF
TRBV7-9 . CASSGSTSLGGSYTF
TRBV11-3 . CASSPGGGMDTEAFF
TRBV5-1 . CASSLDGYEQYF
TRBV7-8 . CASSPRQGGLYGYTF
TRBV30 . CAWSVNSVYYGYTF
TRBV7-8 . CASSLRQAINEKLFF
TRBV27 . CASSLAGAFNQPQHF
TRBV6-1 . CASSEFGGEQYF
TRBV27 few CASSFRTGAIGYTF
TRBV6-6 . CASSYSRGVGEQYF
TRBV13 . CASSALGFGGSTDTQYF
TRBV30 . CAWSDRAVVDEKLFF
TRBV30 few CAWSGPGTGNYGYTF
TRBV19 few CASTTPGELFF
TRBV7-7 . CASSLTGGLDTQYF
TRBV2 . CASRNRAWTSGRAVETQYF
TRBV5-1 . CASSFFGTAILWWLFF
TRBV5-4 . CASSLAGTGTSGNTIYF
TRBV13 . CASSPQGAYEQYF
TRBV4-1 . CASSQDEGSSGANVLTF
TRBV2 few CASSYDQPQHF
TRBV7-9 . CASSPTPSTRFKNIQYF
TRBV7-2 . CASSFMTGVGTEAFF
TRBV27 . CASSLGNRRGYEQYF
TRBV6-5 few CASSYRTGSNYGYTF
TRBV30 . CAWRAPGNTIYF
TRBV7-9 . CASSLGKGTNYEKLFF
TRBV14 . CASSQGFPGEQYF
TRBV14 . CASSHSYNEQFF
TRBV11-2 . CASSLGATGYPLHF
TRBV27 . CASSLSGLRDSSYEQYF
TRBV5-1 . CASSTISGGTYEQYF
TRBV7-3 . CASSSTGGGGTEAFF
TRBV7-9 . CASSLMSSGTGELFF
TRBV29-1 . CSVGTGVGTF
TRBV30 . CAWSVGGASTEAFF
TRBV30 few CAWSYTTTQPQHF
TRBV7-9 . CASSLASGSGGFYNEQFF
TRBV7-2 . CASSPGPGRNGYTF
TRBV4-3 . CASSVGLAGYYEQYF
TRBV6-1 . CASSEAGGETEAFF
TRBV2 . CASSVRAGGTTNEKLFF
TRBV4-2 . CASSRGQGFQETQYF
TRBV4-3 . CASSPQGQGYAGYTF
TRBV7-9 . CASSLTSPPNYGYTF
TRBV18 . CASGTFPEQYF
TRBV28 . CASRGAATGEAEAFF
TRBV30 . CAWSAGGAPYEQYF
TRBV5-6 few CASSLAGTTEAFF
TRBV25-1 few CASSELAERVTEAFF